These 20 T cell receptor beta chains came from one sample sequenced in a study of cytomegalovirus exposure and HLA in healthy donors. PCR employed 60 Vbeta and 13 Jbeta primers. TCRdb keeps only in-frame clones here, not all; method: immunoSEQ multiplex PCR. Seen here are about 55,000 clones, 65% to 85% observed once, and the top ten hold 1.5% to 2%. The material sequenced was PBMCs. The receptors shown here come from a young man in good health and CMV-seronegative.

This clone was detected a few times. V gene TRBV5-1 combines with J gene TRBJ2-5; 9 nucleotides line up with TRBD1. The length of the CDR3 is 14 residues. Unmatched junction bases numbered 1, after V lost 2 bases and J lost 2 bases. Germline V gene sequence: CDR1 SGHRS, CDR2 YFSETQ. The CDR3 sequence: CASSFDRGQETQYF. The CDR3 DNA reads as TGCGCCAGCAGCTTTGACAGGGGGCAAGAGACCCAGTACTTC. Together with reference TRBV5-1 and TRBJ2-5, the CDR3 gives the full variable domain: KAGVTQTPRYLIKTRGQQVTLSCSPISGHRSVSWYQQTPGQGLQFLFEYFSETQRNKGNFPGRFSGRQFSNSRSEMNVSTLELGDSALYLCASSFDRGQETQYFGPGTRLLVL.

This clone was observed a handful of times. The J gene is TRBJ1-4, the V gene TRBV19; D not certain. Trimming took off 8 bases at V and 5 bases at J, with 12 bases between the two ends. The germline V gene encodes CDR1 LNHDA and CDR2 SQIVND (reference sequence). This CDR3 region has 13 residues. This CDR3 reads CASSNTENEKLFF. In DNA, the CDR3 is TGTGCCAGTTCTAATACAGAAAATGAAAAACTGTTTTTT.

The chain joins TRBV27 to TRBJ1-1; D is possibly TRBD1 (6 bases). Trimming left V 2 bases short and J 1 base short, with 8 bases between. Germline assignment: CDR1 MNHEY and CDR2 SMNVEV (reference sequence). CDR3 length: 14 amino acids. CDR3 loop: CASSLRTANTEAFF. The CDR3 DNA is TGTGCCAGCAGTTTAAGGACAGCGAACACTGAAGCTTTCTTT.

The chain joins TRBV6-5 to TRBJ2-5, with D perhaps TRBD1 (5 bases). The end of the DNA is better explained by TRBJ2-7, so the J call may be wrong. Per the germline V gene, CDR1 is MNHEY and CDR2 is SVGAGI. The CDR3 extends over 14 amino acids. CDR3 protein: CASSYLDSYYEQYF. In DNA, the CDR3 is TGTGCCAGCAGTTACCTTGACAGTTACTACGAGCAGTACTTC.

As regards this clone: Other nucleotide sequences in the sample specify the same CDR3. The rearrangement uses TRBV27 and TRBJ2-2; the D gene is possibly TRBD2 (6 bases). The germline V gene has CDR1 MNHEY and CDR2 SMNVEV (reference sequence). The CDR3 is 16 residues long. Trimming removed 4 bases at V and 6 bases at J, with 18 bases between. The DNA for the CDR3 is TGTGCCAGCAGTTCTTCTGTCAGGAGGGCTGCCGGGGAGCTGTTTTTT. It translates to CASSSSVRRAAGELFF.

The genes are TRBV11-3 and TRBJ1-4; perhaps TRBD1 as D (5 bases). The V and J ends lost 5 bases and 0 bases respectively, with 10 bases between them. The CDR3 has 15 amino acids. Germline V gives CDR1 SGHNT, CDR2 YENEEA. CDR3 DNA sequence: TGTGCCAGCAGCCCAGGGCCTTCAACTAATGAAAAACTGTTTTTT. Residues: CASSPGPSTNEKLFF.

J is TRBJ1-1 and V is TRBV7-2; D might be TRBD1 (6 bases). V was pared by 1 base and J by 9 bases, with 15 bases between. The CDR3 runs 14 residues. Germline V gives CDR1 SGHTA, CDR2 FQGNSA. CDR3 residues: CASSLGGPQGKAFF. CDR3 in DNA: TGTGCCAGCAGCTTAGGTGGGCCACAGGGAAAAGCTTTCTTT. The variable domain in full, completed from reference TRBV7-2 and TRBJ1-1, reads GAGVSQSPSNKVTEKGKDVELRCDPISGHTALYWYRQSLGQGLEFLIYFQGNSAPDKSGLPSDRFSAERTGGSVSTLTIQRTQQEDSAVYLCASSLGGPQGKAFFGQGTRLTVV.

The rearrangement links TRBV5-1 to TRBJ1-4; TRBD1 matches 7 bases. CDR1 and CDR2 (germline): SGHRS, YFSETQ. The CDR3 is 14 residues long. V lost 6 bases to trimming and J lost 2 bases; unmatched junction nucleotides: 4. CDR3 residues: CASTPTGTNEKLFF. The DNA for the CDR3 is TGCGCCAGCACCCCGACAGGGACTAATGAAAAACTGTTTTTT.

J is TRBJ1-6 and V is TRBV6-5; D may be TRBD1 (5 bases). Looked up from germline, CDR1 is MNHEY and CDR2 is SVGAGI. The CDR3 consists of 15 residues. The germline V and J ends were trimmed by 0 bases and 7 bases, with 10 bases remaining between them. CDR3 residues: CASSYSGGVNSPLHF. The CDR3, as DNA: TGTGCCAGCAGTTACTCCGGAGGGGTAAATTCACCCCTCCACTTT.

V is TRBV19 and J is TRBJ1-5, with D uncertain. From germline, CDR1 is LNHDA and CDR2 SQIVND (reference sequence). CDR3 length: 14 amino acids. V lost 2 bases and J 4 bases, leaving 9 bases between the germline ends. The CDR3 region has the DNA TGTGCCAGTAGTATAAGTCAGGTGAATCAGCCCCAGCATTTT. Encoded protein: CASSISQVNQPQHF.

The chain couples TRBV4-3 to TRBJ2-6; D possibly corresponds to TRBD1 (6 bases). Trimming shortened V by 1 base and J by 1 base, and 17 bases separated the two germline ends. The CDR3 is 19 residues long. The germline V gene encodes CDR1 LGHNA and CDR2 YSLEER. The CDR3 protein is CASSQVITGYFSGANVLTF. The DNA for the CDR3 is TGCGCCAGCAGCCAAGTTATTACAGGGTATTTTTCTGGGGCCAACGTCCTGACTTTC.

The chain joins TRBV25-1 to TRBJ2-1, with 7 bases lining up with TRBD2. There are 17 residues in the CDR3. CDR1 and CDR2 from the germline V gene are MGHDK and SYGVNS. J gave up 2 bases and V 3 bases, and 10 bases lay outside the gene matches. CDR3 protein: CASSEFSGLAAYNEQFF. The CDR3 DNA reads TGTGCCAGCAGTGAGTTTAGTGGGCTAGCGGCCTACAATGAGCAGTTCTTC.

There are a few counts of this clone. CDR3 nucleotides: TGCGCCAGCAGCTTGGCGGAGAAGAACACCGGGGAGCTGTTTTTT. This sequence encodes CASSLAEKNTGELFF. The chain employs TRBV5-1 and TRBJ2-2; D remains unclear. The CDR3 runs 15 residues. Germline-derived CDR1 and CDR2 are SGHRS and YFSETQ. V was cut by 0 bases and J by 1 base, with 7 bases left in between.

CDR3 in DNA: TGTGCCAGCAGCTTGGATTTGCGTACCCACGAGCAGTACTTC. Translated: CASSLDLRTHEQYF. The V gene is TRBV5-4, the J gene TRBJ2-7, with no clear D. This CDR3 comprises 14 residues. CDR1 is SGHNT, CDR2 YYREEE, per germline (reference sequence). With 0 bases removed from V and 5 bases from J, the gap between germline ends came to 12 bases.

This clone appeared once. J is TRBJ2-1 and V is TRBV5-4; a weak D match, TRBD1 (7 bases). The CDR3 covers 16 residues. Trimming removed 4 bases from V and 4 bases from J, with 18 bases in between. Per germline, CDR1 SGHNT and CDR2 YYREEE (reference sequence). The CDR3 loop is CASSRGAGGDYNEQFF. In DNA form, the CDR3 reads TGTGCCAGCAGCCGCGGGGCAGGGGGTGATTACAATGAGCAGTTCTTC.

This chain connects TRBV18 to TRBJ2-7; 8 bases line up with TRBD1. The CDR3 runs to 14 residues. CDR1 is KGHSH, CDR2 LQKENI, per germline. The V segment lost 3 bases and the J segment 4 bases; nucleotides outside the gene matches: 5. The CDR3 loop is CASSPGTGAYEQYF. The CDR3 bases are TGTGCCAGCTCACCCGGGACAGGAGCTTACGAGCAGTACTTC. The variable domain in full, with the rest retrieved from reference TRBV18 and TRBJ2-7, is NAGVMQNPRHLVRRRGQEARLRCSPMKGHSHVYWYRQLPEEGLKFMVYLQKENIIDESGMPKERFSAEFPKEGPSILRIQQVVRGDSAAYFCASSPGTGAYEQYFGPGTRLTVT.

The gene calls are TRBV4-1 and TRBJ1-1; 7 bases align to TRBD1. The CDR3 is made up of 16 amino acids. The J segment lost 0 bases and the V segment lost 2 bases, leaving 6 bases of the junction unmatched. Germline values: CDR1 MGHRA, CDR2 YSYEKL. The DNA of the CDR3 is TGCGCCAGCAGCCAACCGGGACAGAGCATGAACACTGAAGCTTTCTTT. Translated: CASSQPGQSMNTEAFF.

The rearrangement uses TRBV9 and TRBJ2-5; 11 bases align to TRBD2. CDR1 is SGDLS, CDR2 YYNGEE, per germline. Losses at the gene ends were 5 bases for V and 1 base for J; bases not matched to a gene: 4. The CDR3 runs to 15 residues. The CDR3 is CASSLSGRAQETQYF. For the CDR3, the DNA is TGTGCCAGCAGTCTTAGCGGGAGGGCCCAAGAGACCCAGTACTTC.

Comments on this clone: One junction end does not reproduce the germline sequence, and a read error may be involved. The J gene is TRBJ2-1, the V gene TRBV30, with 8 bases identical to TRBD1. The CDR3 consists of 14 residues. Germline CDR1 is GTSNPN and CDR2 is SVGIG (reference sequence). The CDR3 bases are TGTGCCTGGAGTAAGGCCACCAGGGCAGGGGGCGCGGTCTTC. Its translation is CAWSKATRAGGAVF.

The chain joins TRBV10-3 to TRBJ2-2; 9 nucleotides line up with TRBD1. J lost 7 bases, V lost 6 bases, and 6 bases had no gene match. The CDR3 covers 14 residues. Germline CDR1 is ENHRY and CDR2 is SYGVKD. CDR3 nucleotides: TGTGCCATCAGCGGGACAGGGACGATCGGGGAGCTGTTTTTT. It is translated as CAISGTGTIGELFF.